The rows below give T cell receptor beta chains drawn from one sample of a study of cytomegalovirus exposure and HLA in healthy donors. Generated by immunoSEQ multiplex PCR, the TCRdb table keeps only in-frame clones and is missing some. The data show some 140,000 clones, about 83% seen once. Input material: PBMCs. The receptors here all came from a woman younger than 45 in good health and CMV-seronegative. Both conserved end residues are part of each CDR3. Each record gives: CDR3 DNA, CDR3 protein, D gene, J gene, clone size, V gene. D genes are given only for firm matches. Expanded clones are given a class, and other clones once, few, many or no size at all.

CDR3nt: TGTGCCAGCAGTTTATCACAGGGGGTTACCTATAATTCACCCCTCCACTTT; CDR3aa: CASSLSQGVTYNSPLHF; d_gene: TRBD1; j_gene: TRBJ1-6; abundance: .; v_gene: TRBV27
CDR3nt: TGTGCCAGCAGCTACACGGGACAGGGGGAGACCCAGTACTTC; CDR3aa: CASSYTGQGETQYF; d_gene: TRBD1; j_gene: TRBJ2-5; abundance: .; v_gene: TRBV7-3
CDR3nt: TGTGCCAGCAGCTTAGCGAGCAGGGGGGTAGGCGAGCAGTACTTC; CDR3aa: CASSLASRGVGEQYF; d_gene: .; j_gene: TRBJ2-7; abundance: .; v_gene: TRBV7-2
CDR3nt: TGCGCCAGCAGCCAAGAAGGCGGGGGAGAGCAGTACTTC; CDR3aa: CASSQEGGGEQYF; d_gene: TRBD2; j_gene: TRBJ2-7; abundance: .; v_gene: TRBV4-3
CDR3nt: TGTGCCAGCAGCTCAAGTGACGGAGCCAGCTCCTATAATTCACCCCTCCACTTT; CDR3aa: CASSSSDGASSYNSPLHF; d_gene: .; j_gene: TRBJ1-6; abundance: .; v_gene: TRBV9
CDR3nt: TGTGCCAGCAGCTTAGGAGGGGCACTTAACTATGGCTACACCTTC; CDR3aa: CASSLGGALNYGYTF; d_gene: .; j_gene: TRBJ1-2; abundance: .; v_gene: TRBV5-5
CDR3nt: TGTGCCAGCAGCTCCCTTGGTAGCTCTGGAAACACCATATATTTT; CDR3aa: CASSSLGSSGNTIYF; d_gene: .; j_gene: TRBJ1-3; abundance: many; v_gene: TRBV9
CDR3nt: TGTGCCAGCAGCCATCCTGTGGTGGGGAGGGCCGGGGAGCTGTTTTTT; CDR3aa: CASSHPVVGRAGELFF; d_gene: TRBD2; j_gene: TRBJ2-2; abundance: once; v_gene: TRBV11-2
CDR3nt: TGTGCCAGCAGCTTAGGGGACAGCGCCCGAACTACGCAGTATTTT; CDR3aa: CASSLGDSARTTQYF; d_gene: TRBD1; j_gene: TRBJ2-3; abundance: .; v_gene: TRBV11-2
CDR3nt: TGTGCCAGCAGCTTAGCTAGCGGGGGCCATACGCAGTATTTT; CDR3aa: CASSLASGGHTQYF; d_gene: TRBD2; j_gene: TRBJ2-3; abundance: .; v_gene: TRBV7-8
CDR3nt: TGTGCCAGCAGCTTAGGAACAGGGTCCGATACGCAGTATTTT; CDR3aa: CASSLGTGSDTQYF; d_gene: .; j_gene: TRBJ2-3; abundance: .; v_gene: TRBV5-6
CDR3nt: TGTGCCAGCCGACAAGGGCAGGGCTACGAGCAGTACTTC; CDR3aa: CASRQGQGYEQYF; d_gene: .; j_gene: TRBJ2-7; abundance: .; v_gene: TRBV6-6
CDR3nt: TGTGCCAGCAGCATGGGACAGGGGGTCGAGCAGTACTTC; CDR3aa: CASSMGQGVEQYF; d_gene: TRBD1; j_gene: TRBJ2-7; abundance: .; v_gene: TRBV6-6
CDR3nt: TGTGCCAGCAGCTTACCAGGGGCCTATGGCTACACCTTC; CDR3aa: CASSLPGAYGYTF; d_gene: .; j_gene: TRBJ1-2; abundance: .; v_gene: TRBV7-9
CDR3nt: TGTGCCAGCAGTCGGACAGTTGTATTTGGCTACACCTTC; CDR3aa: CASSRTVVFGYTF; d_gene: .; j_gene: TRBJ1-2; abundance: .; v_gene: TRBV28
CDR3nt: TGCGCCAGCAGCCAAGAAGCCAGGGGGACCTACGAGCAGTACTTC; CDR3aa: CASSQEARGTYEQYF; d_gene: TRBD1; j_gene: TRBJ2-7; abundance: once; v_gene: TRBV4-3
CDR3nt: TGTGCTAGTGGCTCTCAAGAGACCCAGTACTTC; CDR3aa: CASGSQETQYF; d_gene: .; j_gene: TRBJ2-5; abundance: .; v_gene: TRBV12-5
CDR3nt: TGTGCCAGCAGCGCCCTGGGACTAGCGGGGGTCAGCTCTGGGGCCAACGTCCTGACTTTC; CDR3aa: CASSALGLAGVSSGANVLTF; d_gene: TRBD2; j_gene: TRBJ2-6; abundance: .; v_gene: TRBV9
CDR3nt: TGCGCCAGCAGCCCGGCGGGGGAGAATGAAAAACTGTTTTTT; CDR3aa: CASSPAGENEKLFF; d_gene: .; j_gene: TRBJ1-4; abundance: .; v_gene: TRBV5-1
CDR3nt: TGTGCCAGCACTTCCTGGCAGGGGGCTGAAAAACTGTTTTTT; CDR3aa: CASTSWQGAEKLFF; d_gene: TRBD1; j_gene: TRBJ1-4; abundance: .; v_gene: TRBV2
CDR3nt: TGTGCCAGCAGGGTCCAGTTTGAAAAACTGTTTTTT; CDR3aa: CASRVQFEKLFF; d_gene: .; j_gene: TRBJ1-4; abundance: .; v_gene: TRBV6-1
CDR3nt: TGTGCCAGCAGTTTAAGACAGGGGGTGGGCTACACCTTC; CDR3aa: CASSLRQGVGYTF; d_gene: TRBD1; j_gene: TRBJ1-2; abundance: .; v_gene: TRBV28
CDR3nt: TGTGCCAGCTACCAACTGGACAGGGTAGGCGAGCAGTACTTC; CDR3aa: CASYQLDRVGEQYF; d_gene: TRBD1; j_gene: TRBJ2-7; abundance: .; v_gene: TRBV27